The 9 T cell receptor beta chains below come from one sample, sequenced in a study of graft-versus-host responses after intestinal transplantation. Repertoires were generated with immunoSEQ multiplex PCR, while TCRdb's copy carries only in-frame clones and drops some. The data contain 95,000 to 100,000 clones, roughly 86% of them singletons. The sample here was PBMCs, taken 255 days after intestinal transplant. These receptors were obtained from a human patient who received an intestinal transplant, so some T cells may come from the graft donor.

The chain links TRBV5-1 to TRBJ2-5; D is possibly TRBD1 (6 bases). Germline V gene data show CDR1 as SGHRS and CDR2 as YFSETQ. CDR3 length equals 14 residues. With 2 bases removed from V and 3 bases from J, the gap between germline ends came to 11 bases. This CDR3 is CASSFVGGEETQYF. The DNA for the CDR3 is TGCGCCAGCAGCTTCGTAGGGGGAGAAGAGACCCAGTACTTC.

The gene calls are TRBV9 and TRBJ2-2; no clear D gene. The CDR3 contains 12 residues. Germline CDR1 SGDLS, CDR2 YYNGEE. The V end lost 3 bases, the J end lost 6 bases, and 6 bases lay between the germline ends. The CDR3 protein is CASSESPGELFF. The CDR3 bases are TGTGCCAGCAGCGAGTCGCCCGGGGAGCTGTTTTTT. Using reference TRBV9 and TRBJ2-2 for the parts outside the CDR3, the full variable domain is DSGVTQTPKHLITATGQRVTLRCSPRSGDLSVYWYQQSLDQGLQFLIQYYNGEERAKGNILERFSAQQFPDLHSELNLSSLELGDSALYFCASSESPGELFFGEGSRLTVL.

V gene TRBV6-1 combines with J gene TRBJ2-3, with TRBD2 matching over 9 bases. CDR1 MNHNS and CDR2 SASEGT come from the germline V gene. V was pared by 4 bases and J by 4 bases, with 6 bases of the junction left unmatched. The CDR3 is 15 amino acids. The CDR3 loop is CASSVGAGGADTQYF. CDR3 in DNA: TGTGCCAGCAGTGTAGGAGCGGGGGGCGCAGATACGCAGTATTTT.

The V gene is TRBV28, the J gene TRBJ2-3; D may correspond to TRBD1 or TRBD2 (5 bases each). CDR3 length: 14 residues. Trimming shortened V by 5 bases and J by 8 bases, and 17 bases separated the two germline ends. In germline, CDR1 is MDHEN, CDR2 SYDVKM. CDR3 sequence reads: CASSHGRTGRTQYF. CDR3 DNA: TGTGCCAGCAGTCATGGACGAACGGGGCGTACGCAGTATTTT.

V gene TRBV5-6 combines with J gene TRBJ1-1; D gene uncertain. CDR3 length equals 16 residues. Germline V gene data show CDR1 as SGHDT and CDR2 as YYEEEE. Between the trimmed V and J ends, which lost 0 bases and 0 bases, there was a span of 12 bases. The CDR3 spells CASSLVTLTVNTEAFF. DNA for the CDR3: TGTGCCAGCAGCTTGGTGACCCTAACAGTGAACACTGAAGCTTTCTTT.

V gene TRBV7-2 combines with J gene TRBJ2-5; 8 nucleotides line up with TRBD2. The end of the DNA fits TRBJ2-7 better, so the J call may be wrong. The V gene's germline CDR1 is SGHTA and CDR2 FQGNSA. The CDR3 contains 17 residues. The CDR3 here is CASSLVGAAGDLYEQYF. The CDR3 coding sequence is TGTGCCAGCAGCTTAGTGGGGGCAGCGGGAGATCTGTACGAGCAGTACTTC.

In DNA, the CDR3 is TGTGCCAGCCGGCCCGGGACACGGGGGGAAAAACTGTTTTTT. This codes for CASRPGTRGEKLFF. V and J are TRBV6-1 and TRBJ1-4; a weak D match, TRBD1 (6 bases). V was clipped by 8 bases and J by 8 bases, with 18 bases between them. The CDR3 covers 14 residues. Germline CDR1 and CDR2: MNHNS and SASEGT.

This chain joins TRBV4-2 and TRBJ1-5; D not certain. CDR1 is LGHNA, CDR2 YNFKEQ, per germline. The length of the CDR3 is 16 residues. Trimming took off 0 bases at V and 3 bases at J, with 12 bases between the two ends. DNA of the CDR3: TGTGCCAGCAGCCAAGAAAAAGGGCGGACCAATCAGCCCCAGCATTTT. As protein: CASSQEKGRTNQPQHF.

This clone was seen more than once but under ten times. The V call is TRBV15, the J call TRBJ2-1, with D possibly being TRBD2 (5 bases). In germline, CDR1 is LNHNV, CDR2 YYDKDF (reference sequence). V shed 2 bases and J shed 7 bases, with 15 bases lying between them. This CDR3 is 15 amino acids long. The CDR3 bases are TGTGCCACCAGCAGATCGATAATTCCGGGGAATGAGCAGTTCTTC. The encoded protein is CATSRSIIPGNEQFF.